These 21 T cell receptor beta chains came from one sample sequenced in a study of tumor-infiltrating lymphocytes in primary liver carcinoma. Starting material of 400 to 600 ng total RNA yielded TCR beta cDNA via a constant-region primer. Sequencing libraries for TCR beta derived from three nested multiplex PCR rounds that used slightly modified ARM-PCR. It was with TRBV1-TRBV30 forward primers and a C-beta reverse primer that the first two PCR rounds were run, at about 10 cycles each. TCRdb analysed the multiplex PCR reads with MiXCR anew, one entry per CDR3 protein. Of about 300,000 distinct CDR3 sequences detected, roughly 60% appear once; the ten largest clones hold around 9.5%. RNA was extracted from whole blood without cell sorting, alongside germline DNA. Source material: peripheral blood. The receptors were sampled from a man aged 35 to 55 with primary liver carcinoma and hepatitis B virus infection.

The chain is built from TRBV6-5 and TRBJ1-1; 9 bases are shared with TRBD1. V shed 10 bases and J 5 bases; nucleotides not matched to a gene: 8. The CDR3 covers 13 residues. The germline V gene has CDR1 MNHEY and CDR2 SVGAGI. CDR3 bases: TGTGCCACCCAGACAGGGGGAATGACTGAAGCTTTCTTT. Amino acids: CATQTGGMTEAFF.

In this sample, this clonotype turned up a few times. Sequence at one end of the junction differs from germline and may be a read error. CDR3 sequence (DNA): TGTGCCTGCAGTTACACTCAGGACAGGGCCTACGAGCAGTACTTC. This gives the protein CACSYTQDRAYEQYF. V gene TRBV6-5 combines with J gene TRBJ2-7; 8 nucleotides match TRBD1. Germline assignment: CDR1 MNHEY and CDR2 SVGAGI. The CDR3 is 15 residues long.

Of note for this clonotype: It may be a read error: a sequence one base away is much more abundant. This chain joins TRBV6-1 and TRBJ1-5; 11 bases map to TRBD1. The CDR3 extends over 17 amino acids. CDR1 and CDR2 (germline): MNHNS, SASEGT. Trimming removed 8 bases from V and 4 bases from J; junction bases left unmatched: 13. The CDR3 is CASGRRTGGGENQPQHF. DNA for the CDR3: TGTGCCAGCGGTAGACGGACAGGGGGCGGAGAAAATCAGCCCCAGCATTTT.

This clonotype was counted between two and nine times. This chain links TRBV7-9 with TRBJ1-2, with D hard to call. Germline assignment: CDR1 SEHNR and CDR2 FQNEAQ (reference sequence). V was clipped by 3 bases and J by 8 bases, with 13 bases between them. The CDR3 consists of 13 residues. CDR3 amino acids: CASSLSDGVGYTF. The DNA for the CDR3 is TGTGCCAGCAGCTTGAGTGATGGGGTGGGCTACACCTTC.

About this clonotype itself: The CDR3 does not close with the conserved phenylalanine or tryptophan, likely indicating a read error. This chain links TRBV29-1 with TRBJ2-5; the D is unclear. Looked up from germline, CDR1 is SQVTM and CDR2 is ANQGSEA. The CDR3 spans 13 residues. The CDR3 loop is CGVDSQIQEAQYL. The CDR3 DNA is TGCGGCGTTGATTCGCAGATCCAAGAGGCCCAGTACCTC.

Concerning this clonotype: This could be a read error, since a much larger clone is one nucleotide away. The chain couples TRBV6-2 or TRBV6-3 to TRBJ2-1; a weak D match, TRBD1 (6 bases). Trimming stripped 6 bases from V and 9 bases from J, with 9 bases between. This CDR3 is built from 11 residues. Per germline, CDR1 MNHEY and CDR2 SVGEGT. CDR3 sequence reads: CASSDRREQFF. For the CDR3, the DNA is TGTGCCAGCAGCGACAGGCGTGAGCAGTTCTTC.

This clonotype has only one observation. Since no conserved phenylalanine or tryptophan closes the CDR3, a read error is the likely cause. No DNA is shown, since the ends of the CDR3 on it are uncertain; the CDR3 is the one TCRdb lists. This chain joins TRBV29-1 and TRBJ2-5; the tabulated D call, TRBD1, remains unverified against the DNA. The CDR3 is 13 amino acids long, termini counted. Germline CDR1 and CDR2: SQVTM and ANQGSEA. The CDR3 sequence: CSVDRWGGETHYL.

Concerning this clonotype itself: Sequence at one end of the junction differs from germline and may be a read error. The V call is TRBV6-5, the J call TRBJ2-1; 7 positions agree with TRBD2. The CDR3 runs 13 residues. CDR1 and CDR2 (germline): MNHEY, SVGAGI. CDR3 coding DNA: TGTGCCAGCAGTGTGGACGGGGGGAATGAGCGGTTCTTC. This codes for CASSVDGGNERFF.

This clonotype was observed at least ten times. This sequence joins TRBV29-1 and TRBJ1-1, with 7 nucleotides matching TRBD1. After removal of 4 bases from V and 2 bases from J, the junction contained 7 bases not matched to a gene. The CDR3 extends over 14 amino acids. CDR1 is SQVTM and CDR2 is ANQGSEA in the germline V gene. CDR3 sequence: CSVAMTGFNTEAFF. As DNA, the CDR3 is TGCAGCGTTGCAATGACAGGGTTTAACACTGAAGCTTTCTTT.

The chain carries TRBV11-2 and TRBJ2-3, with D possibly being TRBD2 (6 bases). Germline V gives CDR1 SGHAT, CDR2 FQNNGV. The ends were cut back, 5 bases at V and 5 bases at J, with 26 bases in the middle. This CDR3 region has 18 residues. The CDR3: CASSPRLVDGGLVDTQYF. The CDR3 DNA follows: TGTGCCAGCAGCCCCAGACTAGTAGATGGGGGTCTCGTAGATACGCAGTATTTT.

This clonotype was seen a handful of times. Possible read error: a much larger clone is one base away. The rearrangement joins TRBV10-3 to TRBJ2-5; no definite D call. The CDR3 is 14 residues long. V dropped 1 base and J dropped 7 bases, with 13 bases sitting between them. Germline V lookup: CDR1 ENHRY, CDR2 SYGVKD. The CDR3 bases are TGTGCCATCAGTGAGTTTATGACCGCTGGGACCCAGTACTTC. Translating it yields CAISEFMTAGTQYF.

This clonotype was detected only once. V and J are TRBV13 and TRBJ2-4; 13 bases are shared with TRBD2. V lost 7 bases to trimming and J lost 8 bases; unmatched junction nucleotides: 11. The CDR3 runs 16 residues. The germline V gene has CDR1 PRHDT and CDR2 FYEKMQ (reference sequence). The CDR3 coding sequence is TGTGCCAGCAACCCAGGACTAGCGGGAGTGGGTTACATTCAGTACTTC. It codes for CASNPGLAGVGYIQYF.

The V gene is TRBV24-1, the J gene TRBJ2-1, with D hard to call. The CDR3 has 11 residues. V was cut by 5 bases and J by 7 bases, with 5 bases left in between. Looked up from germline, CDR1 is KGHDR and CDR2 is SFDVKD. The CDR3 loop reads CATSGLNEQFF. CDR3 coding DNA: TGTGCCACCAGTGGGTTGAATGAGCAGTTCTTC.

This clonotype was found once. A much larger clone differs from this one at a single base, so this may be a read error. The chain carries TRBV7-8 and TRBJ2-2; maybe TRBD2 (5 bases). The CDR3 has 14 amino acids. Germline CDR1 and CDR2: SGHVS and FQNEAQ. V gave up 8 bases and J gave up 0 bases, with 10 bases separating them. The CDR3 sequence: CASCLGANTGELFF. As DNA, the CDR3 is TGTGCCAGCTGTCTCGGGGCGAACACCGGGGAGCTGTTTTTT.

Points on this clonotype: Lacking the conserved final phenylalanine or tryptophan, this CDR3 likely reflects a read error. This chain joins TRBV11-1 and TRBJ2-5, with D possibly being TRBD2 (6 bases). Germline CDR1 and CDR2: SGHAT and FQDESV (reference sequence). This CDR3 comprises 16 residues. Trimming removed 8 bases at V and 1 base at J, with 20 bases between. CDR3: CASAGGSRVGQETQYY. The CDR3, as DNA: TGTGCCAGCGCTGGAGGGTCACGAGTAGGCCAAGAGACCCAGTACTAC.

To note about this clonotype: At one boundary the junction diverges from the germline segment, which might be a read error. The V gene is TRBV6-1, the J gene TRBJ2-3; no definite D call. The CDR3 spans 15 residues. Germline CDR1 and CDR2: MNHNS and SASEGT. CDR3 coding DNA: TGTGCCAGCAGTGAAGGTATCTCGCCCGCAGATACGCACTATTTT. This gives the protein CASSEGISPADTHYF.

This clonotype was seen a handful of times. This sequence joins TRBV7-9 and TRBJ2-5, with D maybe TRBD2 (5 bases). Germline V gene data show CDR1 as SEHNR and CDR2 as FQNEAQ (reference sequence). The CDR3 consists of 14 residues. V was clipped by 5 bases and J by 2 bases, with 12 bases between them. For the CDR3, the DNA is TGTGCCAGCAGCAAACCAGGACTTCAAGAGACCCAGTACTTC. The encoded protein is CASSKPGLQETQYF.

This clonotype has only a few counts. This chain connects TRBV5-5 to TRBJ2-7; D remains unclear. Looked up from germline, CDR1 is SGHKS and CDR2 is YYEKEE (reference sequence). This CDR3 is built from 14 residues. V was shortened by 7 bases and J by 4 bases, with 18 bases between the two germline ends. The CDR3 bases are TGTGCCAGCTGCTCGGACGGCTTCGGGTACGAGCAGTACTTC. It specifies CASCSDGFGYEQYF.

Worth noting for this clonotype: As the CDR3 is not closed by the conserved phenylalanine or tryptophan, this likely results from a read error. The chain has TRBV11-2 and TRBJ2-7; D not certain. The germline V gene has CDR1 SGHAT and CDR2 FQNNGV. The CDR3 is 17 amino acids. V was shortened by 3 bases and J by 2 bases, with 20 bases between the two germline ends. This CDR3 reads CASSFSGTKQSTYEQYI. Here the CDR3 DNA reads TGTGCCAGCAGCTTCTCGGGTACTAAGCAGTCTACCTACGAGCAGTACATC.

For this clonotype: The germline gene is not matched at one end of the junction; a read error may be the cause. The J gene is TRBJ2-7, the V gene TRBV11-1; 9 nucleotides align to TRBD1. This CDR3 region has 17 residues. Germline lookup yields CDR1 SGHAT and CDR2 FQDESV (reference sequence). In nucleotides, the CDR3 is TGTGCCTGCAGCCTACCTCTATCGACAGGGGGGGACAACGAGCAGTACTTC. Amino acid sequence: CACSLPLSTGGDNEQYF.

The chain's CDR3 is CASTPLNSNQPQHF. In DNA form, the CDR3 reads TGTGCCAGCACCCCGCTCAATAGCAATCAGCCCCAGCATTTT. The rearrangement links TRBV28 to TRBJ1-5, with unresolved D. V lost 7 bases to trimming and J lost 0 bases, with 10 bases between them. This CDR3 is 14 amino acids long. CDR1 and CDR2 from the germline V gene are MDHEN and SYDVKM.